Shown below are 20 T cell receptor beta chains from a single sample sequenced in a study of T cells in Graves' hyperthyroidism and ophthalmopathy. The investigators amplified TCR beta CDR3 regions from RNA transcripts. The primer set for the first-round RT-PCR of the TCR CDR3 was HTBI. MiXCR was run by TCRdb on the multiplex PCR reads, yielding one entry per CDR3 protein. The profile shows around 690,000 distinct CDR3 sequences, about a fifth of them singletons. Sequencing used blood. The receptors come from a man between 25 and 39 years old with Graves' ophthalmopathy.

This clonotype was counted a few times. The chain links TRBV4-2 to TRBJ1-1; 7 nucleotides agree with TRBD1. CDR1 is LGHNA and CDR2 is YNFKEQ in the germline V gene. After removal of 4 bases from V and 3 bases from J, the junction contained 14 bases not matched to a gene. CDR3 size: 17 residues. CDR3 sequence: CASSPTGPGGSHTEAFF. Written as DNA, the CDR3 is TGTGCCAGCAGCCCGACAGGCCCAGGGGGTTCCCACACTGAAGCTTTCTTT.

This clonotype turned up a few times. The chain carries TRBV6-5 and TRBJ1-6; D perhaps matches TRBD1 (6 bases). CDR3 size: 15 residues. The germline V and J ends were trimmed by 0 bases and 8 bases, with 11 bases remaining between them. The germline V gene has CDR1 MNHEY and CDR2 SVGAGI. CDR3 DNA sequence: TGTGCCAGCAGTTACTCGACAGGCTTTCATTCACCCCTCCACTTT. Encoded protein: CASSYSTGFHSPLHF.

This clonotype has a count of ten or more. CDR3 residues: CASSFMGSYNEQFF. The CDR3 nucleotides read TGTGCCAGCAGTTTTATGGGTTCCTACAATGAGCAGTTCTTC. The chain couples TRBV28 to TRBJ2-1; D is unclear. This CDR3 region has 14 residues. Germline CDR1 MDHEN, CDR2 SYDVKM. V was clipped by 3 bases and J by 1 base, with 7 bases between them.

This clonotype was recorded many times. J is TRBJ2-7 and V is TRBV9, with 8 bases lining up with TRBD2. Germline V gene sequence: CDR1 SGDLS, CDR2 YYNGEE. V shed 1 base, J shed 5 bases, and the junction held 8 bases outside the gene matches. The CDR3 consists of 15 residues. Here the CDR3 DNA reads TGTGCCAGCAGCGTATCGGGGACTAGATCGGACGAGCAGTACTTC. This translates into CASSVSGTRSDEQYF. The full variable domain, with the rest looked up from reference TRBV9 and TRBJ2-7, is DSGVTQTPKHLITATGQRVTLRCSPRSGDLSVYWYQQSLDQGLQFLIQYYNGEERAKGNILERFSAQQFPDLHSELNLSSLELGDSALYFCASSVSGTRSDEQYFGPGTRLTVT.

This clonotype was seen many times. This chain joins TRBV28 and TRBJ2-5; no clear D. Germline V gene data show CDR1 as MDHEN and CDR2 as SYDVKM. This CDR3 spans 15 amino acids. Trimming shortened V by 6 bases and J by 1 base, and 15 bases separated the two germline ends. The CDR3 reads CASSEPPAGQETQYF. CDR3 sequence (DNA): TGTGCCAGCAGCGAACCCCCGGCCGGCCAAGAGACCCAGTACTTC.

This chain links TRBV28 with TRBJ2-1; no clear D gene. Trimming removed 3 bases from V and 8 bases from J, with 5 bases in between. This CDR3 contains 11 residues. Germline CDR1 and CDR2: MDHEN and SYDVKM. This CDR3 is CASSFRYEQFF. DNA of the CDR3: TGTGCCAGCAGTTTTAGATATGAGCAGTTCTTC.

J is TRBJ2-7 and V is TRBV27; D may be TRBD1 (7 bases). Trimming shortened V by 6 bases and J by 5 bases, and 14 bases separated the two germline ends. Germline V gene data show CDR1 as MNHEY and CDR2 as SMNVEV (reference sequence). This CDR3 region has 13 residues. The CDR3 DNA follows: TGTGCCAGCAGCACGACAGGGAGGAACGAGCAGTACTTC. It encodes CASSTTGRNEQYF.

The CDR3 sequence: CASSQQGLDQYF. The CDR3 DNA is TGTGCCAGCAGTCAACAGGGTTTAGACCAGTACTTC. The genes are TRBV6-1 and TRBJ2-5; D is possibly TRBD1 (6 bases). The germline V and J ends were trimmed by 5 bases and 10 bases, with 14 bases remaining between them. The germline gives CDR1 MNHNS, CDR2 SASEGT. The CDR3 consists of 12 residues.

The V call is TRBV2, the J call TRBJ2-3; D ambiguous. V lost 3 bases, J lost 3 bases, and 10 bases lay in between. CDR1 is SNHLY and CDR2 is FYNNEI in the germline V gene. CDR3 length: 14 amino acids. In DNA, the CDR3 is TGTGCCAGCAGTGACCCCCTAGGAACAGATACGCAGTATTTT. Translating gives CASSDPLGTDTQYF.

This clonotype was seen only a few times. For the CDR3, the DNA is TGTGCCAGCAGCTTAGCGGCAGGGTACTCCTACGAGCAGTACTTC. Protein product: CASSLAAGYSYEQYF. The chain recombines TRBV7-6 with TRBJ2-7, with D perhaps matching TRBD1 (5 bases). The CDR3 sequence is 15 residues long. V lost 0 bases to trimming and J lost 0 bases, with 9 bases between them. Germline CDR1 and CDR2: SGHVS and FNYEAQ.

This clonotype was seen a few times. The chain is built from TRBV28 and TRBJ1-2, with a tentative D call TRBD1 (5 bases). This CDR3 contains 13 residues. The germline V gene encodes CDR1 MDHEN and CDR2 SYDVKM. V lost 4 bases and J lost 6, with 12 bases in between. The CDR3 here is CASSWDRPNGYTF. The CDR3 nucleotides are TGTGCCAGCAGTTGGGACCGCCCCAATGGCTACACCTTC.

This clonotype was recorded a few times. The gene calls are TRBV7-2 and TRBJ2-6; TRBD1 might be the D (6 bases). V gave up 3 bases and J gave up 0 bases, with 9 bases separating them. Germline lookup yields CDR1 SGHTA and CDR2 FQGNSA. CDR3 length: 16 amino acids. This CDR3 reads CASSLTGGSGANVLTF. For the CDR3, the DNA is TGTGCCAGCAGCTTGACAGGAGGCTCTGGGGCCAACGTCCTGACTTTC.

This clonotype has at least ten counts. The V gene is TRBV5-1, the J gene TRBJ1-2; 7 bases align to TRBD1. Germline trimming cut 0 bases from V and 8 bases from J; bases unmatched to any gene: 7. Germline V lookup: CDR1 SGHRS, CDR2 YFSETQ. This CDR3 has 14 residues. The CDR3 loop reads CASSLAGTDKGYTF. The DNA for the CDR3 is TGCGCCAGCAGCTTGGCCGGGACAGACAAGGGCTACACCTTC. The whole variable domain, filled in from reference TRBV5-1 and TRBJ1-2, reads KAGVTQTPRYLIKTRGQQVTLSCSPISGHRSVSWYQQTPGQGLQFLFEYFSETQRNKGNFPGRFSGRQFSNSRSEMNVSTLELGDSALYLCASSLAGTDKGYTFGSGTRLTVV.

This clonotype was observed many times. The chain combines TRBV3-1 with TRBJ1-1; 9 nucleotides line up with TRBD1. The CDR3 runs 14 residues. Germline V lookup: CDR1 LGHDT, CDR2 YNNKEL (reference sequence). V was pared by 6 bases and J by 1 base, with 3 bases of the junction left unmatched. The CDR3 coding sequence is TGTGCCAGCAGTCACAGGGGGCCGAACACTGAAGCTTTCTTT. As protein: CASSHRGPNTEAFF. The whole variable domain, remainder taken from reference TRBV3-1 and TRBJ1-1, is DTAVSQTPKYLVTQMGNDKSIKCEQNLGHDTMYWYKQDSKKFLKIMFSYNNKELIINETVPNRFSPKSPDKAHLNLHINSLELGDSAVYFCASSHRGPNTEAFFGQGTRLTVV.

The rearrangement links TRBV18 to TRBJ2-7; maybe TRBD2 (5 bases). Trimming cost V 3 bases and J 0 bases, with 15 bases left between them. Germline loops: CDR1 KGHSH, CDR2 LQKENI. The CDR3 runs to 16 residues. The CDR3: CASSPGFARVSYEQYF. The CDR3 DNA is TGTGCCAGCTCACCTGGCTTCGCGCGGGTCTCCTACGAGCAGTACTTC.

This clonotype has at least ten counts. The chain couples TRBV28 to TRBJ2-3, with TRBD2 identical over 15 bases. In germline, CDR1 is MDHEN, CDR2 SYDVKM. After removal of 6 bases from V and 2 bases from J, the junction contained 9 bases not matched to a gene. This CDR3 spans 18 amino acids. CDR3 DNA sequence: TGTGCCAGCAGCAGGGGACTAGCGGGAGGAGTACTCACAGATACGCAGTATTTT. As protein: CASSRGLAGGVLTDTQYF.

This clonotype was seen ten or more times. The chain employs TRBV20-1 and TRBJ2-1; tentative D call: TRBD2 (5 bases). Germline CDR1 and CDR2: DFQATT and SNEGSKA (reference sequence). This CDR3 has 13 residues. With 6 bases removed from V and 10 bases from J, the gap between germline ends came to 19 bases. The CDR3 reads CSATDSYRSEQFF. CDR3 in DNA: TGCAGTGCCACGGACTCCTACCGGAGCGAGCAGTTCTTC.

The rearrangement uses TRBV12-3 or TRBV12-4 and TRBJ1-5; D is ambiguous. There are 12 residues in the CDR3. V was clipped by 5 bases and J by 12 bases, with 14 bases between them. This chain's CDR3 is CASSLLGADQHF. The CDR3 coding sequence is TGTGCCAGCAGTCTTCTTGGAGCCGACCAGCATTTT.

This clonotype was seen ten or more times. V is TRBV28 and J is TRBJ2-7; maybe TRBD1 (6 bases). Germline V lookup: CDR1 MDHEN, CDR2 SYDVKM. This CDR3 has 14 amino acids. V lost 5 bases, J lost 5 bases, and 16 bases lay in between. The CDR3 region has the DNA TGTGCCAGCAGTCCCCCCTTGGACAGACACGAGCAGTACTTC. It specifies CASSPPLDRHEQYF.

There are a few counts of this clonotype. The rearrangement joins TRBV4-1 to TRBJ2-1, with 12 bases aligning to TRBD2. The CDR3 length is 16 residues. V lost 3 bases, J lost 8 bases, and 8 bases stayed unmatched. Germline V gene lookup returns CDR1 MGHRA and CDR2 YSYEKL. CDR3 sequence: CASSQSSGRAGDEQFF. For the CDR3, the DNA is TGCGCCAGCAGCCAGTCTAGCGGGAGGGCCGGCGATGAGCAGTTCTTC.